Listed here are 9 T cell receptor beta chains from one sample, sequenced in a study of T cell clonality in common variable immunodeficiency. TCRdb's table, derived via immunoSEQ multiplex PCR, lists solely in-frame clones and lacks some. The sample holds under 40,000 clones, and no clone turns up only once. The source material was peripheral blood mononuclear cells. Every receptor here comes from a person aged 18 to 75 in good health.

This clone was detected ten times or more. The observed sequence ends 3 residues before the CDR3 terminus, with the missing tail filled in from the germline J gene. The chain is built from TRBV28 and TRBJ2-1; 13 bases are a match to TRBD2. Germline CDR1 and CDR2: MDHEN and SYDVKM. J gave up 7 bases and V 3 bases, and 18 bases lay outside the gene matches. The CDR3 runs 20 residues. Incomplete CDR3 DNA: TGTGCCAGCAGTTTCTTCCTAGGACTAGCGGGAGACCCGAGCGGGAATGAG. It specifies CASSFFLGLAGDPSGNE. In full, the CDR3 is CASSFFLGLAGDPSGNEQFF. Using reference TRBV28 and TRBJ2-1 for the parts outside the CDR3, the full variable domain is DVKVTQSSRYLVKRTGEKVFLECVQDMDHENMFWYRQDPGLGLRLIYFSYDVKMKEKGDIPEGYSVSREKKERFSLILESASTNQTSMYLCASSFFLGLAGDPSGNEQFFGPGTRLTVL.

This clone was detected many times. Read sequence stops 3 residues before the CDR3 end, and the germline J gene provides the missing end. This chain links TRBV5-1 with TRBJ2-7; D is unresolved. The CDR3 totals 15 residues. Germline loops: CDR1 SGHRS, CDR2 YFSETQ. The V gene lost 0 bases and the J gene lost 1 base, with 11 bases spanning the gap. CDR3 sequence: CASSLERHPSYEQYF. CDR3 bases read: TGCGCCAGCAGCTTGGAGAGACATCCTTCCTACGAG.

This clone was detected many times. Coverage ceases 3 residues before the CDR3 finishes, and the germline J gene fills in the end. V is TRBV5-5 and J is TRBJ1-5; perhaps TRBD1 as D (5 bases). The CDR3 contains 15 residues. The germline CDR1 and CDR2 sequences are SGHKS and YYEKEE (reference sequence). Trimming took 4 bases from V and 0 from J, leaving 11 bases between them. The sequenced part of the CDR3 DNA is TGTGCCAGCAGCCTAACAGGTATTAGCAATCAGCCC. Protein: CASSLTGISNQP. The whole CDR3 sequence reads CASSLTGISNQPQHF.

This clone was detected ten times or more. The CDR3 DNA, read in part, is TGTGCCAGCTCACCAATGGACAGGGATCACGAG. Protein: CASSPMDRDHE. The entire CDR3 protein is CASSPMDRDHEQYF. The rearrangement uses TRBV18 and TRBJ2-7; 8 nucleotides agree with TRBD1. The observed sequence ends 3 residues before the CDR3 terminus, with the missing tail filled in from the germline J gene. V lost 2 bases, J lost 5 bases, and 5 bases stayed unmatched. CDR3 length equals 14 residues. Germline values: CDR1 KGHSH, CDR2 LQKENI.

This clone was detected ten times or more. Here the CDR3 reads CASSSRQGQETQYF. Incomplete CDR3 DNA: TGTGCCAGCAGCTCCAGACAGGGCCAAGAGACC. This sequence joins TRBV11-2 and TRBJ2-5, with 7 nucleotides matching TRBD1. Read data end 3 residues before the CDR3 end; the end is taken from the germline J gene. Germline assignment: CDR1 SGHAT and CDR2 FQNNGV. V lost 4 bases, J lost 1 base, and 3 bases stayed unmatched. The CDR3 is made up of 14 amino acids.

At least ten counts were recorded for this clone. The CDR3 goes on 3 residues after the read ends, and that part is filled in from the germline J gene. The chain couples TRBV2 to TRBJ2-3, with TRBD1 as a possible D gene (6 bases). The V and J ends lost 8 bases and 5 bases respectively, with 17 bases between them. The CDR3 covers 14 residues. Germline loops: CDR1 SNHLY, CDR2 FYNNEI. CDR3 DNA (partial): TGTGCCAGCTTATTAGGGACACCTAAAGATACG. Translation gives CASLLGTPKDT. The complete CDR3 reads CASLLGTPKDTQYF.

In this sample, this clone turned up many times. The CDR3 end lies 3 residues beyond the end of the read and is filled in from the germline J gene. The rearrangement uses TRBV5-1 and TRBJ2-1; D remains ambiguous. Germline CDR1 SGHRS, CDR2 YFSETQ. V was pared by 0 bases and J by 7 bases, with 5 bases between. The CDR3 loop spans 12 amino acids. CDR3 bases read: TGCGCCAGCAGCTTGGCCTTGAATGAG. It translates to CASSLALNE. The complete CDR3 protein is CASSLALNEQFF.

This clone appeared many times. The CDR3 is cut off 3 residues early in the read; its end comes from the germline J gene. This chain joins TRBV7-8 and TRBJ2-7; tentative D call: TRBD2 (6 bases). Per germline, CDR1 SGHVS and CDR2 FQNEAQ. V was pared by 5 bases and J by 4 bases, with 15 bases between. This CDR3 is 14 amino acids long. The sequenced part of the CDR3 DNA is TGTGCCAGCAGCCCTCTCCCGGGACTTTACGAG. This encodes CASSPLPGLYE. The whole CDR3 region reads CASSPLPGLYEQYF.

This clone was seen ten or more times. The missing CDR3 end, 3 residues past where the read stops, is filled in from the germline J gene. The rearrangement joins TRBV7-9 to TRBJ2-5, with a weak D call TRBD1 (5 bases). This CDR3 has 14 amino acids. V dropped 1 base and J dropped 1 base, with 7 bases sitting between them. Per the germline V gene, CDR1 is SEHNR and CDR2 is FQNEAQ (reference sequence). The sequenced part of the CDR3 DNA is TGTGCCAGCAGCTTAGTACAGGTCCAAGAGACC. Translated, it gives CASSLVQVQET. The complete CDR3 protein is CASSLVQVQETQYF.